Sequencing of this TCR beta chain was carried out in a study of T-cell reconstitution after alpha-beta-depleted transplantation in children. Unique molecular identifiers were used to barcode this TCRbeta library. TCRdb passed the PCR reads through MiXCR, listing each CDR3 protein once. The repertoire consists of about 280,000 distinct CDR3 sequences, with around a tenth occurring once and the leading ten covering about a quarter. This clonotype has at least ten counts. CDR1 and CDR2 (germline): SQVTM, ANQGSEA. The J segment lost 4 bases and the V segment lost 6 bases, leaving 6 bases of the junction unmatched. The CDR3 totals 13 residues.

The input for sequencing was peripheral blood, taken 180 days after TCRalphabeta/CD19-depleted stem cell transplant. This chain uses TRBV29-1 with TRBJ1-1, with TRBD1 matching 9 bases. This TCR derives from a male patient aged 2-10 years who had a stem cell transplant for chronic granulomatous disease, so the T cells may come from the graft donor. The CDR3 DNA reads TGCAGCGTACTACAGGGGGCTGGCACTGAAGCTTTCTTT. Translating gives CSVLQGAGTEAFF.